This TCR beta chain was observed in a study of T cell repertoires in cytomegalovirus infection. In the study overall: Recently identified HLA-C-restricted CMV epitopes and well-studied HLA-B-restricted CMV epitopes were used by the study. Points from the study as a whole: Ex vivo, HLA-C-restricted CMV-specific TCR beta clonotypes prevailed over the rest of the response. Carriers of CMV and the relevant HLA type were discriminated by public TCR beta frequency.

In TCRdb, the reads were re-called with MiXCR into one record per CDR3 protein. The sample has about 830,000 distinct CDR3 sequences, approximately 29% seen once. For this clonotype: Antigen: not known.

The CDR3 totals 16 residues. From germline, CDR1 is SGHVS and CDR2 FQNEAQ. With V trimmed by 1 base and J by 6 bases, 9 bases remained unmatched. This chain links TRBV7-8 with TRBJ1-5, with 7 bases that match TRBD1. This TCR was recovered from a human donor in good health (CMV status not recorded). Some clones in this sample may be carry-over from other donors' samples. The specimen was cultured CD8+ T cells from PBMCs, collected from culture after CMV antigen stimulation. CDR3 DNA sequence: TGTGCCAGCAGCTTAGGAGGACAGGCCATGGTTCAGCCCCAGCATTTT. Its translation: CASSLGGQAMVQPQHF.